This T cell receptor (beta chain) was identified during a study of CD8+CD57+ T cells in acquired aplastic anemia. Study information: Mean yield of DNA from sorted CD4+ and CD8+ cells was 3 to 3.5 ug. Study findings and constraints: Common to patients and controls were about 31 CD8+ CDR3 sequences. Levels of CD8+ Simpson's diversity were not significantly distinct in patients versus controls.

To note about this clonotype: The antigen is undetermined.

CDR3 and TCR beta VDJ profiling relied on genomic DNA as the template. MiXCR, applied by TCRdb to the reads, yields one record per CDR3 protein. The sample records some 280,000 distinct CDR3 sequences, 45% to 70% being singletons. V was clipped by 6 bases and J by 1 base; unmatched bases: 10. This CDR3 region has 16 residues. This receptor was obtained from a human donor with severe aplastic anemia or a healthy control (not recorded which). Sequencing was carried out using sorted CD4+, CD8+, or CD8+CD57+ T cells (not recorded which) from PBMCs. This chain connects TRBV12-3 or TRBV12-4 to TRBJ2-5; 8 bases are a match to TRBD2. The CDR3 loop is CASRVTSGGRQETQYF. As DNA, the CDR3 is TGTGCCAGCAGGGTCACTAGCGGAGGACGCCAAGAGACCCAGTACTTC.